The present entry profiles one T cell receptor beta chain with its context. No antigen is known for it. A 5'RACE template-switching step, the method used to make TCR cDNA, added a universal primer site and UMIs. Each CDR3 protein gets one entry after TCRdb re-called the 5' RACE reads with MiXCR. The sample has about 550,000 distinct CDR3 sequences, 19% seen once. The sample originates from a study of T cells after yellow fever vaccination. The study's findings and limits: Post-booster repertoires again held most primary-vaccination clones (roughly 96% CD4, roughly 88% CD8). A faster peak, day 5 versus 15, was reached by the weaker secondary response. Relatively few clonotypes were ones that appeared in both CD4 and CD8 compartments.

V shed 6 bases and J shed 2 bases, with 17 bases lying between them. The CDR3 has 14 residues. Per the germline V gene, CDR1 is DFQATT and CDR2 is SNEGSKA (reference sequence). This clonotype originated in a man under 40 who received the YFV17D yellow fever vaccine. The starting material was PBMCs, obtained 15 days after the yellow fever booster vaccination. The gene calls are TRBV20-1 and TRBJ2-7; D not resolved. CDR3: CSASQRYTTYEQYF. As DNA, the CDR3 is TGCAGTGCCAGCCAGAGATATACTACCTACGAGCAGTACTTC.